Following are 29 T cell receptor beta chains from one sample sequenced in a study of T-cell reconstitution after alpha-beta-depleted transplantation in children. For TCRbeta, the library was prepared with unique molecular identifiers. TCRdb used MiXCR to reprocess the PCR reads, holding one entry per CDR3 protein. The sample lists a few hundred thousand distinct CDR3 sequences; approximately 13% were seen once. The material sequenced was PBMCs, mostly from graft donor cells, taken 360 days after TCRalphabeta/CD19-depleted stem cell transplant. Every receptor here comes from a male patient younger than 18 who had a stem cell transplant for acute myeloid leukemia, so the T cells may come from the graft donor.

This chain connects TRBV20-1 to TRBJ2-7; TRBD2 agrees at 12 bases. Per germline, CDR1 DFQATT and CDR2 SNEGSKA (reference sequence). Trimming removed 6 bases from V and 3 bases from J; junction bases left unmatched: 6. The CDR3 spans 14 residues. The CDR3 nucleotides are TGCAGTGCGTCGCCTAGCGGGAGGGACTACGAGCAGTACTTC. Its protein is CSASPSGRDYEQYF.

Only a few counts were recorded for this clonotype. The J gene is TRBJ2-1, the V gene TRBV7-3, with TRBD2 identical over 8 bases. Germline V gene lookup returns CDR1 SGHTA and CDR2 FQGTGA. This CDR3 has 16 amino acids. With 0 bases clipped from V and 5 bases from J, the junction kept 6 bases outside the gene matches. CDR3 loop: CASSLTESGSHNEQFF. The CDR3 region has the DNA TGTGCCAGCAGCTTAACGGAAAGCGGGAGCCACAATGAGCAGTTCTTC. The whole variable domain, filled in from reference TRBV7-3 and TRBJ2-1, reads GAGVSQTPSNKVTEKGKYVELRCDPISGHTALYWYRQSLGQGPEFLIYFQGTGAADDSGLPNDRFFAVRPEGSVSTLKIQRTERGDSAVYLCASSLTESGSHNEQFFGPGTRLTVL.

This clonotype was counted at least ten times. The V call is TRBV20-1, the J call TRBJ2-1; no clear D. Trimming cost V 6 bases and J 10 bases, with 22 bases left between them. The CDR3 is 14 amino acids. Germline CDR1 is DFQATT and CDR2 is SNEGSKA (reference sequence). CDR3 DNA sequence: TGCAGTGCCACCCTCCTCCAGGTTCTTAGGGAGCAGTTCTTC. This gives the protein CSATLLQVLREQFF.

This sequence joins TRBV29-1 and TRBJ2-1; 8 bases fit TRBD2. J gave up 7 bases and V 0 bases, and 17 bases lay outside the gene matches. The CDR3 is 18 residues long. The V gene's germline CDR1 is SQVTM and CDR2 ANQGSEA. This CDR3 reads CSVEDPILAGRRRNEQFF. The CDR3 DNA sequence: TGCAGCGTTGAAGATCCCATTTTAGCGGGGAGAAGACGGAATGAGCAGTTCTTC.

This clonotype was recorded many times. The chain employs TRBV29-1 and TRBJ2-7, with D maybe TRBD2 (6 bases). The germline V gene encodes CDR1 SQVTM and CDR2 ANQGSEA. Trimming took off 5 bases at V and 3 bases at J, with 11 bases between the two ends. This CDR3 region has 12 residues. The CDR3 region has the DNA TGCAGCGTTACAGTAGCGGACTACGAGCAGTACTTC. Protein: CSVTVADYEQYF.

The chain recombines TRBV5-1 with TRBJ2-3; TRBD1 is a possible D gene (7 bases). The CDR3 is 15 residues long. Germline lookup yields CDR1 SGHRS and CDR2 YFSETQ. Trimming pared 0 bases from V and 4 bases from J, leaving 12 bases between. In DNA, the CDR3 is TGCGCCAGCAGCTTGGCGGGCAGGGGGGCAGATACGCAGTATTTT. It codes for CASSLAGRGADTQYF. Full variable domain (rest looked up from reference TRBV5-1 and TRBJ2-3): KAGVTQTPRYLIKTRGQQVTLSCSPISGHRSVSWYQQTPGQGLQFLFEYFSETQRNKGNFPGRFSGRQFSNSRSEMNVSTLELGDSALYLCASSLAGRGADTQYFGPGTRLTVL.

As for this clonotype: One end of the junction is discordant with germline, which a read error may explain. In DNA, the CDR3 is TGTGCCAGCAGTCCCGGGACAGGAAATCGGCCCCAGCATTTT. Its protein is CASSPGTGNRPQHF. The J gene is TRBJ1-5, the V gene TRBV12-3 or TRBV12-4; 8 bases match TRBD1. This CDR3 is built from 14 residues.

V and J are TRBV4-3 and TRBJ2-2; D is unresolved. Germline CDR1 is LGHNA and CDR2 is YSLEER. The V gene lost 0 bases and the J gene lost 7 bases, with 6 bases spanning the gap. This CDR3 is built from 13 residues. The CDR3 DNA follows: TGCGCCAGCAGCCAAGATATCCGCGGGGAGCTGTTTTTT. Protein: CASSQDIRGELFF.

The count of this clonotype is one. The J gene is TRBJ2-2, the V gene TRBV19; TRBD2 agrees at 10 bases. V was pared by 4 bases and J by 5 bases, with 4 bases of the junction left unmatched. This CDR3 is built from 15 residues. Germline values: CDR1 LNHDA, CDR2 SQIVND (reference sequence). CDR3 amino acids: CASSTPGLATGELFF. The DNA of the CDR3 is TGTGCCAGTAGTACTCCGGGACTAGCGACCGGGGAGCTGTTTTTT.

CDR3 DNA sequence: TGCAGTGCTAGAGGGGGGACTAGCGGGGGGTGCTTGTTCGAGCAGTACGTC. It codes for CSARGGTSGGCLFEQYV. The chain is built from TRBV20-1 and TRBJ2-7; 15 bases match TRBD2. Germline V gene lookup returns CDR1 DFQATT and CDR2 SNEGSKA (reference sequence). CDR3 length: 17 residues. Losses at the gene ends were 1 base for V and 6 bases for J; bases not matched to a gene: 10.

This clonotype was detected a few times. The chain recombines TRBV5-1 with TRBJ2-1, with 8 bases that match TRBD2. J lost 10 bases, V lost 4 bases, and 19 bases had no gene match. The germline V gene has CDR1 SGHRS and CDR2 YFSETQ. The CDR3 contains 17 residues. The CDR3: CASSPPTGSGSWEEQFF. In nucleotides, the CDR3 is TGCGCCAGCAGCCCTCCAACCGGCAGCGGGAGCTGGGAGGAGCAGTTCTTC.

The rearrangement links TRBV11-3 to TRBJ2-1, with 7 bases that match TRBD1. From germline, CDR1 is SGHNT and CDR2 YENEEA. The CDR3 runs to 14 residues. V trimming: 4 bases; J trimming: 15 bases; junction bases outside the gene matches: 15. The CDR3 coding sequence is TGTGCCAGCAGCTCACCGGGACAGCAGCCTAGGCTGTTCTTC. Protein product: CASSSPGQQPRLFF.

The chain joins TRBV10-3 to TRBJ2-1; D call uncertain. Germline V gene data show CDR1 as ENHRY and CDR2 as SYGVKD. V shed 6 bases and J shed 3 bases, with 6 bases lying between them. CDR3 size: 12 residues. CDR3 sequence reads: CAISDGYNEQFF. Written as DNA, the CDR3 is TGTGCCATCAGCGACGGCTACAATGAGCAGTTCTTC.

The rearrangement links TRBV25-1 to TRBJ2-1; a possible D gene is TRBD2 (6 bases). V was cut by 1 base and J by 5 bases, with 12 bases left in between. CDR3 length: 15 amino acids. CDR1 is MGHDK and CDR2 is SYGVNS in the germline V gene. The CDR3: CASSEFGGGNNEQFF. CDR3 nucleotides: TGTGCCAGCAGTGAATTTGGGGGAGGCAACAATGAGCAGTTCTTC. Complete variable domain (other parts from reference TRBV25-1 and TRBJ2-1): EADIYQTPRYLVIGTGKKITLECSQTMGHDKMYWYQQDPGMELHLIHYSYGVNSTEKGDLSSESTVSRIRTEHFPLTLESARPSHTSQYLCASSEFGGGNNEQFFGPGTRLTVL.

The CDR3 DNA follows: TGTGCCAGCAGCCAAGAGTCTTGGGTCCACTACTACAATGAGCAGTTCTTC. The encoded protein is CASSQESWVHYYNEQFF. The J gene is TRBJ2-1, the V gene TRBV14; no clear D gene. There are 17 residues in the CDR3. The germline V and J ends were trimmed by 0 bases and 3 bases, with 15 bases remaining between them. Per the germline V gene, CDR1 is SGHDN and CDR2 is FVKESK.

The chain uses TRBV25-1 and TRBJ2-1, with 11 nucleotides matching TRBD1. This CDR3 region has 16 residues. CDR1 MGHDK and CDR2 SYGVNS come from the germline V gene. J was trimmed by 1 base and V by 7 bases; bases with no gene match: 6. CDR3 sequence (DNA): TGTGCCAGCACCGGACAGGGGGCTAGATCCTACAATGAGCAGTTCTTC. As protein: CASTGQGARSYNEQFF.

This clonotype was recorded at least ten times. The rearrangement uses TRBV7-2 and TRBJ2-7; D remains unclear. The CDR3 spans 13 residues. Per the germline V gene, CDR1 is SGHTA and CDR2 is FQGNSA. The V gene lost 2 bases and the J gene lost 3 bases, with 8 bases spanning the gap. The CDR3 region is CASSLPSLYEQYF. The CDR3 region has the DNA TGTGCCAGCAGCTTACCCTCCCTCTACGAGCAGTACTTC.

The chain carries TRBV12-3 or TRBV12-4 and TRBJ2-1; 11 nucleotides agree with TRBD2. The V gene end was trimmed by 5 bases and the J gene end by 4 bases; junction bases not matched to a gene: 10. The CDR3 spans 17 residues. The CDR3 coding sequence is TGTGCCAGCAGTGAATTACCGGGACTAGCGGTATACAATGAGCAGTTCTTC. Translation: CASSELPGLAVYNEQFF.

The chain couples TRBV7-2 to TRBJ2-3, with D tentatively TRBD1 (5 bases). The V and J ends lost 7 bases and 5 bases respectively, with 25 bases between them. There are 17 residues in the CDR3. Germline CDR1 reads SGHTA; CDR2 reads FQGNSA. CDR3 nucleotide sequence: TGTGCCAGCAACTCAGTGGGCCCCCCAGGGAACAGAGATACGCAGTATTTT. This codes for CASNSVGPPGNRDTQYF.

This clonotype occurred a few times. The CDR3 region is CASSFKKGRSGANVLTF. The CDR3 bases are TGTGCCAGCAGCTTTAAAAAAGGGCGCTCTGGGGCCAACGTCCTGACTTTC. The genes are TRBV7-2 and TRBJ2-6; D gene uncertain. Trimming shortened V by 3 bases and J by 0 bases, and 12 bases separated the two germline ends. CDR1 and CDR2 (germline): SGHTA, FQGNSA. The CDR3 is 17 residues long.

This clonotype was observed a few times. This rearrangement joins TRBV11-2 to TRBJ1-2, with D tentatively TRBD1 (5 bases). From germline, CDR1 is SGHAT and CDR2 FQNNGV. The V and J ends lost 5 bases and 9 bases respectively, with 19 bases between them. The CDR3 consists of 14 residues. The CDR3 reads CASSHQRVQGRYTF. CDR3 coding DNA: TGTGCCAGCAGCCACCAAAGGGTTCAGGGCCGCTACACCTTC.

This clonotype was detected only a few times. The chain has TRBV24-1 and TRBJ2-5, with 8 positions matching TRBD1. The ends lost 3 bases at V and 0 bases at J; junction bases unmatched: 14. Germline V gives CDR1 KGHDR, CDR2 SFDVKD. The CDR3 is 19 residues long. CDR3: CATSDPLPWTGSDQETQYF. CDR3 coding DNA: TGTGCCACCAGTGATCCCCTACCTTGGACAGGGTCGGACCAAGAGACCCAGTACTTC.

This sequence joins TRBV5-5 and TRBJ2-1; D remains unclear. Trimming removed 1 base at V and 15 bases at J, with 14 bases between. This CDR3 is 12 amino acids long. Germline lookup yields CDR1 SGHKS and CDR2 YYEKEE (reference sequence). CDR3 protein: CASSLTRSSPFF. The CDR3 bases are TGTGCCAGCAGCTTGACCCGATCCTCTCCGTTCTTC.

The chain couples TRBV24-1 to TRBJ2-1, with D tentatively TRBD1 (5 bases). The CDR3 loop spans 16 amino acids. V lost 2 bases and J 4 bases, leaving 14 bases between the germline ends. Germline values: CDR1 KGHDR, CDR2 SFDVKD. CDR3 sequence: CATSDSDIRAYNEQFF. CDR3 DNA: TGTGCCACCAGTGATTCGGACATAAGGGCTTACAATGAGCAGTTCTTC.

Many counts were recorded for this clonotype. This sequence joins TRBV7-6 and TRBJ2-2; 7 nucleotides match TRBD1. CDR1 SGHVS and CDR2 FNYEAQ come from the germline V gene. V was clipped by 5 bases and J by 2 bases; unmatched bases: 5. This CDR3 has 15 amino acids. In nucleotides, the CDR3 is TGTGCCAGCAGCCTGGACAGGACCAACACCGGGGAGCTGTTTTTT. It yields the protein CASSLDRTNTGELFF.

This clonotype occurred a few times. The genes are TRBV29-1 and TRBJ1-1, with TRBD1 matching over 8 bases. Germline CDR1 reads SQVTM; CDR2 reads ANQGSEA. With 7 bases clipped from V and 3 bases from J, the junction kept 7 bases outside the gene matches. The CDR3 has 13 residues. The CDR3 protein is CSGSTGVDTEAFF. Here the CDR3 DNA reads TGCAGCGGCTCGACAGGGGTGGACACTGAAGCTTTCTTT.

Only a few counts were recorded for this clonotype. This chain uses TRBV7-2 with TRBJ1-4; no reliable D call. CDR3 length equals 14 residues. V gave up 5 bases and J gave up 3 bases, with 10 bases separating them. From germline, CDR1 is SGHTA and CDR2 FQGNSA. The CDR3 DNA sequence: TGTGCCAGCAGCCTTACTCACCCTAATGAAAAACTGTTTTTT. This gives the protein CASSLTHPNEKLFF.

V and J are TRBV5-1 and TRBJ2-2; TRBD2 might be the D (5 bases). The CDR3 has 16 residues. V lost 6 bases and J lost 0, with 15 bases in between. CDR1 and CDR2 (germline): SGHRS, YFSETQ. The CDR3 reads CASTPRGYANTGELFF. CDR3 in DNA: TGCGCCAGCACCCCTCGCGGGTACGCGAACACCGGGGAGCTGTTTTTT.

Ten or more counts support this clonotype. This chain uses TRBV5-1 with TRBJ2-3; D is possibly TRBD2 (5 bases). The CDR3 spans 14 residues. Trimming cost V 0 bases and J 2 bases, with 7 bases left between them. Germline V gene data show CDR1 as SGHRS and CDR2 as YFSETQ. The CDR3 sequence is CASSLGTPTDTQYF. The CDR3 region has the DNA TGCGCCAGCAGCTTGGGGACTCCCACAGATACGCAGTATTTT.